This is a list of T cell receptor beta chains from one sample in a study of OX40 agonist ivuxolimab in advanced cancers. Using immunoSEQ multiplex PCR, the repertoire was profiled, and TCRdb retains in-frame clones only, with some absent. The repertoire has 45,000 to 70,000 clones, 75% to 85% of them found once; the top ten carry approximately 3.1%. The sample here was CD4+ or CD8+ T cells sorted from blood, taken in a trial of the OX40 agonist ivuxolimab. The receptors stem from an adult with an advanced solid tumor such as melanoma, head and neck, liver or kidney cancer. The CDR3 runs from the conserved cysteine through the conserved F or W. Each record gives: clone size, V gene, D gene, J gene, CDR3 DNA, CDR3 protein. D genes are given only for firm matches. Some rows mark clone size as missing; the rest say once, few, many or name a class of expanded clone.

>-|TRBV28|-|TRBJ2-5
TGTGCCAGCAGTTTACAGGGAAAGACCCAGTACTTC
CASSLQGKTQYF
>-|TRBV7-9|-|TRBJ1-1
TGTGCCAGCAGCCCCAGGGCCCAGAACACTGAAGCTTTCTTT
CASSPRAQNTEAFF
>-|TRBV4-1|-|TRBJ2-7
TGCGCCAGCAGCCAAGCCCTATTCTCCTACGAGCAGTACTTC
CASSQALFSYEQYF
>-|TRBV25-1|-|TRBJ1-1
TGTGCCAGCAGTGCCCCGGCCGGGGGGACTGAAGCTTTCTTT
CASSAPAGGTEAFF
>-|TRBV5-1|TRBD2|TRBJ2-3
TGCGCCAGCAGCTCGGGACTAGCGGGATTCACAGATACGCAGTATTTT
CASSSGLAGFTDTQYF
>-|TRBV29-1|-|TRBJ2-5
TGCAGCGTTTTCACGAAAGGGGTCCTCCAAGAGACCCAGTACTTC
CSVFTKGVLQETQYF
>-|TRBV29-1|-|TRBJ1-2
TGCAGCGTTGAACCCGGGGACCTATACTATGGCTACACCTTC
CSVEPGDLYYGYTF
>-|TRBV27|TRBD2|TRBJ2-7
TGTGCCAGCAGTAGAACGTCTAGCGGGAGTAGGGAGCAGTACTTC
CASSRTSSGSREQYF
>-|TRBV5-1|TRBD2|TRBJ2-3
TGCGCCAGCAGAGGGCTAGCGGGACGCACAGATACGCAGTATTTT
CASRGLAGRTDTQYF
>-|TRBV15|TRBD2|TRBJ2-3
TGTGCCACCAGCATAAGACTAGCGGGAGGACTAGGCACAGATACGCAGTATTTT
CATSIRLAGGLGTDTQYF
>-|TRBV18|-|TRBJ2-6
TGTGCCAGCTCTCCCCTGCAGGGGCTTTCTGGGGCCAACGTCCTGACTTTC
CASSPLQGLSGANVLTF
>few|TRBV11-2|-|TRBJ2-7
TGTGCCAGCAGCCGGGGGACTCCCTCCTACGAGCAGTACTTC
CASSRGTPSYEQYF
>-|TRBV7-9|-|TRBJ1-5
TGTGCCAGCAGCTCAAGTGTGGGGGTCTATAGCAATCAGCCCCAGCATTTT
CASSSSVGVYSNQPQHF
>-|TRBV28|TRBD1|TRBJ1-3
TGTGCCAGCAGTCTTCCGGACAGGGGAAACACCATATATTTT
CASSLPDRGNTIYF
>-|TRBV19|-|TRBJ1-2
TGTGCCAGTAGTATCCAGGGGCCATTTCTTTCTGGCTACACCTTC
CASSIQGPFLSGYTF
>-|TRBV11-1|TRBD2|TRBJ2-7
TGTGCCAGCAGCTTAGGGCGCGGGAGCTCCTACGAGCAGTACTTC
CASSLGRGSSYEQYF
>-|TRBV9|TRBD2|TRBJ2-3
TGTGCCAGCAGCGTAGGGGGGACTAGCGGGACACGCACAGATACGCAGTATTTT
CASSVGGTSGTRTDTQYF